These 10 T cell receptor beta chains originate from one sample sequenced in a study of cytomegalovirus exposure and HLA in healthy donors. In the PCR, 60 Vbeta and 13 Jbeta primers were used. The repertoire was sequenced with immunoSEQ multiplex PCR; TCRdb's copy has only in-frame clones and lacks some. Of around 68,000 clones in the sample, around 72% were seen once. Sample: PBMCs. All receptors derive from a woman aged 30 to 39 in good health and CMV-seropositive.

The chain links TRBV13 to TRBJ2-2; D remains ambiguous. CDR3 length: 14 amino acids. The germline gives CDR1 PRHDT, CDR2 FYEKMQ (reference sequence). V dropped 0 bases and J dropped 5 bases, with 7 bases sitting between them. The CDR3 bases are TGTGCCAGCAGCTTAGGACCTAATACCGGGGAGCTGTTTTTT. Amino acid sequence: CASSLGPNTGELFF.

V usage is TRBV30 and J usage is TRBJ2-1; 13 bases agree with TRBD2. V was clipped by 0 bases and J by 8 bases; unmatched bases: 4. Germline loops: CDR1 GTSNPN, CDR2 SVGIG (reference sequence). The CDR3 sequence is 15 residues long. This CDR3 reads CAWSVRTSGSYEQFF. CDR3 sequence (DNA): TGTGCCTGGAGTGTACGGACTAGCGGGAGCTATGAGCAGTTCTTC.

The V call is TRBV6-5, the J call TRBJ1-1; the D gene is possibly TRBD1 (5 bases). Per the germline V gene, CDR1 is MNHEY and CDR2 is SVGAGI. Trimming shortened V by 2 bases and J by 4 bases, and 11 bases separated the two germline ends. The CDR3 extends over 14 amino acids. CDR3 loop: CASSYIGRGTEAFF. In nucleotides, the CDR3 is TGTGCCAGCAGTTACATAGGGAGGGGCACTGAAGCTTTCTTT.

This clone came up many times. CDR3 protein: CASSESGQGSDTQYF. The DNA of the CDR3 is TGCGCCAGCAGTGAGTCGGGACAGGGATCAGATACGCAGTATTTT. The rearrangement uses TRBV10-2 and TRBJ2-3; 9 positions match TRBD1. This CDR3 has 15 residues. In germline, CDR1 is WSHSY, CDR2 SAAADI. Trimming cost V 0 bases and J 4 bases; bases outside gene matches: 2.

This chain joins TRBV6-6 and TRBJ1-3; D uncertain. CDR3 length: 15 residues. V was trimmed by 2 bases and J by 3 bases, leaving 11 bases between them. Germline CDR1 MNHNY, CDR2 SVGAGI (reference sequence). In nucleotides, the CDR3 is TGTGCCAGCAGTTACACCGGGAGTAGTGGAAACACCATATATTTT. This codes for CASSYTGSSGNTIYF.

The rearrangement joins TRBV28 to TRBJ2-6; D is possibly TRBD1 (5 bases). The CDR3 contains 15 residues. The V gene's germline CDR1 is MDHEN and CDR2 SYDVKM. V was shortened by 10 bases and J by 2 bases, with 15 bases between the two germline ends. The CDR3 nucleotides read TGTGCCACCTGGACAATTGTCACTGGGGCCAACGTCCTGACTTTC. Its translation is CATWTIVTGANVLTF.

The V call is TRBV28, the J call TRBJ1-4; perhaps TRBD1 as D (5 bases). Trimming removed 4 bases from V and 3 bases from J, with 18 bases in between. The CDR3 loop spans 17 amino acids. From germline, CDR1 is MDHEN and CDR2 SYDVKM. The CDR3 loop is CASSWPPDSSPNEKLFF. Written as DNA, the CDR3 is TGTGCCAGCAGTTGGCCTCCCGACAGTTCCCCTAATGAAAAACTGTTTTTT. The full variable domain, rest sourced from reference TRBV28 and TRBJ1-4, is DVKVTQSSRYLVKRTGEKVFLECVQDMDHENMFWYRQDPGLGLRLIYFSYDVKMKEKGDIPEGYSVSREKKERFSLILESASTNQTSMYLCASSWPPDSSPNEKLFFGSGTQLSVL.

V and J are TRBV28 and TRBJ2-2; 9 bases align to TRBD2. The CDR3 sequence is 18 residues long. The germline V gene encodes CDR1 MDHEN and CDR2 SYDVKM. The V gene end was trimmed by 5 bases and the J gene end by 3 bases; junction bases not matched to a gene: 13. The CDR3 nucleotides are TGTGCCAGCAGTCCAATGACTAGCGGTCCGGGGGACACCGGGGAGCTGTTTTTT. Protein product: CASSPMTSGPGDTGELFF.

This rearrangement joins TRBV11-2 to TRBJ1-1, with TRBD1 matching over 8 bases. CDR3 size: 15 residues. Trimming removed 0 bases from V and 6 bases from J; junction bases left unmatched: 6. CDR1 is SGHAT, CDR2 FQNNGV, per germline. CDR3 bases: TGTGCCAGCAGCTTAGATCCAGGGGGCGCGTCTGAAGCTTTCTTT. This translates into CASSLDPGGASEAFF.

The chain employs TRBV27 and TRBJ2-7, with a tentative D call TRBD2 (6 bases). V shed 5 bases and J shed 4 bases, with 12 bases lying between them. The CDR3 has 13 residues. Germline CDR1 MNHEY, CDR2 SMNVEV (reference sequence). CDR3 protein: CASSRTTPYEQYF. The CDR3 coding sequence is TGTGCCAGCAGTCGGACTACGCCATACGAGCAGTACTTC.